This entry describes one TCR beta chain. TCRdb re-derived calls from the 5' RACE reads in MiXCR, one entry per CDR3 protein. The profile shows 300,000 to 450,000 distinct CDR3 sequences, 25% to 35% of them singletons. This sample was taken from a study of identical twins' blood T cells. The CDR3 is 14 residues long. J lost 0 bases, V lost 6 bases, and 3 bases had no gene match. In germline, CDR1 is SNHLY, CDR2 FYNNEI. The source material was PBMCs. This chain links TRBV2 with TRBJ2-3; the match to TRBD1 covers 7 bases. This TCR derives from a woman aged 18 to 55 in good health. The CDR3 DNA sequence: TGTGCCAGCAGCTACAGGGGTAGCACAGATACGCAGTATTTT. Encoded protein: CASSYRGSTDTQYF.